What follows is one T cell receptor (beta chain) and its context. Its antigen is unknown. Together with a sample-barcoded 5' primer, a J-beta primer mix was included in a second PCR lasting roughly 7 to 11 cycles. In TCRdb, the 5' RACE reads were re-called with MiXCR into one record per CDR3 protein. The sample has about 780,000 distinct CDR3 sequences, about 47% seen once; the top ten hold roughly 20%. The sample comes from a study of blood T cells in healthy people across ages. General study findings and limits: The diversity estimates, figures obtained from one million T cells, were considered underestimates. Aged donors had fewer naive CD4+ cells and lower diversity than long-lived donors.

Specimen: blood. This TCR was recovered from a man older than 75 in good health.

The CDR3 coding sequence is TGTGCCAGCAGCTTAGAAGGGGAGCGCTATGGCTACACCTTC. Its protein product is CASSLEGERYGYTF. The V and J genes are TRBV7-9 and TRBJ1-2; TRBD1 is a possible D gene (5 bases). V lost 1 base and J lost 4, with 10 bases in between. Germline CDR1 and CDR2: SEHNR and FQNEAQ (reference sequence). There are 14 residues in the CDR3.